This T cell receptor (beta chain) comes out of a study of T cell changes during pregnancy in multiple sclerosis. Libraries were prepared by immunoSEQ multiplex PCR; TCRdb keeps only in-frame clonotypes and omits some of them. This table has roughly 38,000 clones, 90% appearing once. Germline CDR1 reads MNHNS; CDR2 reads SASEGT. This CDR3 has 14 amino acids. With 6 bases clipped from V and 6 bases from J, the junction kept 8 bases outside the gene matches. The specimen comprised peripheral blood, sampled in the third trimester of pregnancy. The chain couples TRBV6-1 to TRBJ2-1, with 7 bases that match TRBD2. The sequence came from a female donor in good health, enrolled as a control in a pregnancy study. Here the CDR3 reads CASSGDYAANEQFF. CDR3 nucleotides: TGTGCCAGCAGCGGGGACTACGCGGCCAATGAGCAGTTCTTC.